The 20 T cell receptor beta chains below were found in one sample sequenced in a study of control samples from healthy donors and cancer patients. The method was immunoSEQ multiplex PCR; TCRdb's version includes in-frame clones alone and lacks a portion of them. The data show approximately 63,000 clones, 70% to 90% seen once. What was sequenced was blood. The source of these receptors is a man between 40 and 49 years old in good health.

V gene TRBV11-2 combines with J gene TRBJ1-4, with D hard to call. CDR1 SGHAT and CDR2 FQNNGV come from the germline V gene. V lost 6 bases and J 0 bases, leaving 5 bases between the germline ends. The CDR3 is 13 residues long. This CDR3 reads CASRLTTNEKLFF. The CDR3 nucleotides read TGTGCCAGCAGATTAACAACTAATGAAAAACTGTTTTTT.

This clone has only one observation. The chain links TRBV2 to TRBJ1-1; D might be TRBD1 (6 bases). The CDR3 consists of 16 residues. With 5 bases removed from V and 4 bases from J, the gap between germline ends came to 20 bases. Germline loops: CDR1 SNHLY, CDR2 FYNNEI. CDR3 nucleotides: TGTGCCAGCAGTCGGACAGACGCCTTCGTCGGCACTGAAGCTTTCTTT. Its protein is CASSRTDAFVGTEAFF.

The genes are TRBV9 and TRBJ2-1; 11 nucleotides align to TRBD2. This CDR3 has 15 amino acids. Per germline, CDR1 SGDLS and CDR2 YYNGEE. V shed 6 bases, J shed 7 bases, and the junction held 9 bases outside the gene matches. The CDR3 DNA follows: TGTGCCAGCACCCCACTAGCGGGGGACCGGAATGAGCAGTTCTTC. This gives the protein CASTPLAGDRNEQFF.

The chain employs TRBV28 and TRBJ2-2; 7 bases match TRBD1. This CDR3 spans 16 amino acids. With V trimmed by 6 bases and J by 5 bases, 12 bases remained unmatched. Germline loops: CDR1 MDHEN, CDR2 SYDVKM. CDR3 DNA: TGTGCCAGCAGCTTAGATCGGACAGGACGTACCGGGGAGCTGTTTTTT. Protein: CASSLDRTGRTGELFF.

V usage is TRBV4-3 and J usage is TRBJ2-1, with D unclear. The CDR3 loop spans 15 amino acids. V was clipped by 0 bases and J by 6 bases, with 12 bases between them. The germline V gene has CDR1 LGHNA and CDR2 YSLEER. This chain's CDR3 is CASSQDGNRLNEQFF. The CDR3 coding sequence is TGCGCCAGCAGCCAAGATGGGAACCGTCTCAATGAGCAGTTCTTC.

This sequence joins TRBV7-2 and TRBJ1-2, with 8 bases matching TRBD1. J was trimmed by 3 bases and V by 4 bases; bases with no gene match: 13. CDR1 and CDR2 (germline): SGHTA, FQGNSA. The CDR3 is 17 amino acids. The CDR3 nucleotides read TGTGCCAGCAGCTACACTCTCAGGGGGCGAAGGGACTATGGCTACACCTTC. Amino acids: CASSYTLRGRRDYGYTF.

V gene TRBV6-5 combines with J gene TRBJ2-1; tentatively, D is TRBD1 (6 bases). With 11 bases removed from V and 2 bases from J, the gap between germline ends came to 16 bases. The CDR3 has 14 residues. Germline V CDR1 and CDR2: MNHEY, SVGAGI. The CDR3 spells CAHQGTNPYNEQFF. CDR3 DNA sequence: TGTGCCCATCAGGGGACAAACCCCTACAATGAGCAGTTCTTC.

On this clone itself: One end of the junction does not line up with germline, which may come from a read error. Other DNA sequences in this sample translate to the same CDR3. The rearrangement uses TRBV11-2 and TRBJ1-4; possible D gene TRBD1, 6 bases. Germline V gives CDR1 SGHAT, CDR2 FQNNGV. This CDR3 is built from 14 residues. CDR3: CASSLDRLDEKLFF. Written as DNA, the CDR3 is TGCGCCAGCAGCTTAGACAGGCTTGATGAAAAACTGTTTTTT.

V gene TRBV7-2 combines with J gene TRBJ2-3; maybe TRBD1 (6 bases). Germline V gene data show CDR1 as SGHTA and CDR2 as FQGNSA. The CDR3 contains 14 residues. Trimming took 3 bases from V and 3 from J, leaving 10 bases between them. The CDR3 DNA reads TGTGCCAGCAGCTTGAACAGGGATACAGATACGCAGTATTTT. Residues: CASSLNRDTDTQYF.

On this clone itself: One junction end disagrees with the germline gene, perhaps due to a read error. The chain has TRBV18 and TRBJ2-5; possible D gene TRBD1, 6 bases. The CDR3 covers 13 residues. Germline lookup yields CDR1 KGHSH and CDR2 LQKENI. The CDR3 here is CASPPGAGETQYF. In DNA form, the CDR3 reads TGTGCCAGCCCACCAGGGGCGGGAGAGACCCAGTACTTC. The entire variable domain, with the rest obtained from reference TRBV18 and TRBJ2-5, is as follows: NAGVMQNPRHLVRRRGQEARLRCSPMKGHSHVYWYRQLPEEGLKFMVYLQKENIIDESGMPKERFSAEFPKEGPSILRIQQVVRGDSAAYFCASPPGAGETQYFGPGTRLLVL.

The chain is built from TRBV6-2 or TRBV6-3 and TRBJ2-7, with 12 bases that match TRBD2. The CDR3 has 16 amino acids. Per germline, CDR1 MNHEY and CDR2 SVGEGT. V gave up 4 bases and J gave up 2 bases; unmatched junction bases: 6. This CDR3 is CASSSLAGGRTYEQYF. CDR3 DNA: TGTGCCAGCAGTTCACTAGCGGGGGGCCGAACCTACGAGCAGTACTTC.

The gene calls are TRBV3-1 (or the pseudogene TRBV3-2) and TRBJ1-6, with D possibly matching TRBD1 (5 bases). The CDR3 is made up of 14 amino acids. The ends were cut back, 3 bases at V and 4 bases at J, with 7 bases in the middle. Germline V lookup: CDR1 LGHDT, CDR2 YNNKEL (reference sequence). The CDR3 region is CASSQRQYNSPLHF. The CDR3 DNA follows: TGTGCCAGCAGCCAGCGACAGTATAATTCACCCCTCCACTTT.

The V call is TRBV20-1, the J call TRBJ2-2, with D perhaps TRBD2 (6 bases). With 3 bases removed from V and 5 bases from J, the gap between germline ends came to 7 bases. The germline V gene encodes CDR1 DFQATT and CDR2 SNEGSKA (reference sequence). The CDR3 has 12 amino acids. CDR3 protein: CSASRGTGELFF. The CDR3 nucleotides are TGCAGTGCTAGTCGGGGGACCGGGGAGCTGTTTTTT.

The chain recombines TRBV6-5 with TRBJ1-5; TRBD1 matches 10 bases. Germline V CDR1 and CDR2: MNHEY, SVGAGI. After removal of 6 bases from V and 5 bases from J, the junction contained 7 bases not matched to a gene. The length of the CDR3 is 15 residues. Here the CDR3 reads CASRPGTGEYQPQHF. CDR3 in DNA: TGTGCCAGCAGGCCCGGGACAGGGGAATATCAGCCCCAGCATTTT.

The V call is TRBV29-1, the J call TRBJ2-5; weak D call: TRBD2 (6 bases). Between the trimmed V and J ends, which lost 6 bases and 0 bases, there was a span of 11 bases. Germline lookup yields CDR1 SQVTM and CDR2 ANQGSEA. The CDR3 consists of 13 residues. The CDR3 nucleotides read TGCAGCGTCTCCTGGGGGGACCAAGAGACCCAGTACTTC. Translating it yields CSVSWGDQETQYF.

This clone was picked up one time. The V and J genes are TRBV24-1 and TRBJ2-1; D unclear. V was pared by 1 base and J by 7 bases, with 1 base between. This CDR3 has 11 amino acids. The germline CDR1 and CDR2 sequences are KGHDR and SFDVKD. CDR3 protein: CATSDFNEQFF. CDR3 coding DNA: TGTGCCACCAGTGATTTTAATGAGCAGTTCTTC.

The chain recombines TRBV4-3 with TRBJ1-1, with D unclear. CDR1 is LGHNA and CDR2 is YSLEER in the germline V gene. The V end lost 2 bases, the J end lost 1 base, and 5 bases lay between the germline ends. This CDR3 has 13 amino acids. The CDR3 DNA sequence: TGCGCCAGCAGCCAACTCACGAACACTGAAGCTTTCTTT. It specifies CASSQLTNTEAFF.

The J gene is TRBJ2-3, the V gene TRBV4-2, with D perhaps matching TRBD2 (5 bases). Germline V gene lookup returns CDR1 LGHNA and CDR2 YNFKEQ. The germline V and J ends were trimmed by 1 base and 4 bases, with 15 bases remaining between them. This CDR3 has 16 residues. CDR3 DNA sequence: TGTGCCAGCAGCCAAGCCTCCGGGAAATGGGCAGATACGCAGTATTTT. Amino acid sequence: CASSQASGKWADTQYF.

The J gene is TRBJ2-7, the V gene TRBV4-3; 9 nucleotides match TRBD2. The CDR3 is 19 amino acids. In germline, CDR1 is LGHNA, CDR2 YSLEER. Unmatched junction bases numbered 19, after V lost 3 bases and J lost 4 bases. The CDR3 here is CASSQSRGRSGRARYEQYF. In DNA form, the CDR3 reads TGCGCCAGCAGCCAGTCCCGGGGGCGTAGCGGGAGAGCTCGGTACGAGCAGTACTTC.

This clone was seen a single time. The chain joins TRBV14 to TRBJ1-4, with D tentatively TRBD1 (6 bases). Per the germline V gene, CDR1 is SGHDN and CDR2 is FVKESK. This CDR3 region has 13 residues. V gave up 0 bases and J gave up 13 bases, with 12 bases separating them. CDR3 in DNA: TGTGCCAGCAGCCAAGATCTTCAGGGGAGACTGTTTTTT. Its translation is CASSQDLQGRLFF.